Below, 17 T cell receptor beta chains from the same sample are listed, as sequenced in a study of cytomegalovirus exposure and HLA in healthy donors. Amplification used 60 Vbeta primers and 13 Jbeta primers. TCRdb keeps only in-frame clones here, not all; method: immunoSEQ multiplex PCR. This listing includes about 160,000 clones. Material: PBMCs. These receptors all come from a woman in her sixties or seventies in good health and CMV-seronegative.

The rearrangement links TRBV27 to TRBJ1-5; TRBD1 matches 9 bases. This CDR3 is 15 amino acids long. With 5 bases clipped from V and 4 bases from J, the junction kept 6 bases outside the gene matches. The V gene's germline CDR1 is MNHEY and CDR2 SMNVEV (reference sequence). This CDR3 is CASSTGQGRNQPQHF. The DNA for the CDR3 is TGTGCCAGCAGTACCGGACAGGGGAGGAATCAGCCCCAGCATTTT.

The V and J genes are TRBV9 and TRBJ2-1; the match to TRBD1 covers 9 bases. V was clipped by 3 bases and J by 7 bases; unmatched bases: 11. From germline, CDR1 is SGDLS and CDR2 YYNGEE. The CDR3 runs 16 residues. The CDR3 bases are TGTGCCAGCAGCGCCACTGACAGGGGGAGGGTTAATGAGCAGTTCTTC. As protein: CASSATDRGRVNEQFF.

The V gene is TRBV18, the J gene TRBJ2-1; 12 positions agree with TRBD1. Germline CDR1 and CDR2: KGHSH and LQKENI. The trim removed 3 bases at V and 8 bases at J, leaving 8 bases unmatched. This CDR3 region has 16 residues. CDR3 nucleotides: TGTGCCAGCTCACCTACCGGGACAGGGGGCGGCGATGAGCAGTTCTTC. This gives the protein CASSPTGTGGGDEQFF.

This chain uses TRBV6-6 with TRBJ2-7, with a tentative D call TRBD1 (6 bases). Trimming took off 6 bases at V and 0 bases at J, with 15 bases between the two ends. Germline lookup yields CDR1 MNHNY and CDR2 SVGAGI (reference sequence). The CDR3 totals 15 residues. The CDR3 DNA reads TGTGCCAGCAGCAAAGGGGCAGGGGACTCCTACGAGCAGTACTTC. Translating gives CASSKGAGDSYEQYF.

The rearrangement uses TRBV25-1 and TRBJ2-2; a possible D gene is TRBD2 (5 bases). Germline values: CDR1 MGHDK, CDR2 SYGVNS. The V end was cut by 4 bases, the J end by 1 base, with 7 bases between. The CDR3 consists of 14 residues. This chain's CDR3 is CASSASGNTGELFF. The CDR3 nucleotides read TGTGCCAGCAGTGCCAGCGGGAACACCGGGGAGCTGTTTTTT.

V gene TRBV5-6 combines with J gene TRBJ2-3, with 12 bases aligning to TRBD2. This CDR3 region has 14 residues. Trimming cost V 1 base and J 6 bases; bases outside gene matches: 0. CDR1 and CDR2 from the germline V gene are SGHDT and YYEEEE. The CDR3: CASSLTSGGDTQYF. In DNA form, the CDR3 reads TGTGCCAGCAGCTTGACTAGCGGGGGGGATACGCAGTATTTT.

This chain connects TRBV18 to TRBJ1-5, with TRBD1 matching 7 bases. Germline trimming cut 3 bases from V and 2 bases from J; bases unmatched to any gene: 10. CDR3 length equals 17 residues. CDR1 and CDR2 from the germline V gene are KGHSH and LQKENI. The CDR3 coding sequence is TGTGCCAGCTCACCGGGACAGCTAGGGTTCGGCAATCAGCCCCAGCATTTT. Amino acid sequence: CASSPGQLGFGNQPQHF. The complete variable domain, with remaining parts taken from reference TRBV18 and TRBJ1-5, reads NAGVMQNPRHLVRRRGQEARLRCSPMKGHSHVYWYRQLPEEGLKFMVYLQKENIIDESGMPKERFSAEFPKEGPSILRIQQVVRGDSAAYFCASSPGQLGFGNQPQHFGDGTRLSIL.

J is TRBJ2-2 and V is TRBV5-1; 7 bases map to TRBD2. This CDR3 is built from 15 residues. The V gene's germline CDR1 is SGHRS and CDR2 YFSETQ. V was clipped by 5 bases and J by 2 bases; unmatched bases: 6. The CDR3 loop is CASSPASGNTGELFF. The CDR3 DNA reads TGCGCCAGCAGTCCGGCTAGCGGAAACACCGGGGAGCTGTTTTTT.

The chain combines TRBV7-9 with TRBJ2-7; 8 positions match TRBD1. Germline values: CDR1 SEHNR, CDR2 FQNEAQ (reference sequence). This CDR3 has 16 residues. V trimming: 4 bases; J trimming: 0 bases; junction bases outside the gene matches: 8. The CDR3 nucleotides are TGTGCCAGCAGCTCCGCTAACAGGGGGAACTCCTACGAGCAGTACTTC. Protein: CASSSANRGNSYEQYF.

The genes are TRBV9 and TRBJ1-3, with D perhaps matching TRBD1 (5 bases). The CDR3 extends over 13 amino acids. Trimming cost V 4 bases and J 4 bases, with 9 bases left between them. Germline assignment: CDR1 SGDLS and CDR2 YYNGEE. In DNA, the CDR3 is TGTGCCAGCAGCCTACGACAGGGAAACACCATATATTTT. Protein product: CASSLRQGNTIYF.

CDR3 DNA sequence: TGTGCCAGCAGTCTAGGAGGGCCCGGGGCTGAAGCTTTCTTT. It specifies CASSLGGPGAEAFF. V is TRBV7-6 and J is TRBJ1-1, with D uncertain. CDR1 is SGHVS, CDR2 FNYEAQ, per germline. The CDR3 totals 14 residues. Trimming took off 6 bases at V and 6 bases at J, with 17 bases between the two ends.

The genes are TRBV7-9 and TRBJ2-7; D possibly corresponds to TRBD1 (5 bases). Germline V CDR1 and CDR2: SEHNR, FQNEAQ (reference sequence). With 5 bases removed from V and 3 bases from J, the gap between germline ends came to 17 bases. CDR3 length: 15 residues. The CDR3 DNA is TGTGCCAGCAGCCCCCGTCAGGGTTCCCTCTACGAGCAGTACTTC. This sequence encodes CASSPRQGSLYEQYF.

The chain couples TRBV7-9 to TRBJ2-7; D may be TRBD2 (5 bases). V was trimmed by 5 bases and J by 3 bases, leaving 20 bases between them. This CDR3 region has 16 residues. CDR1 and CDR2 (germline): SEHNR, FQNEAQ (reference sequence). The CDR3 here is CASSHNGGSFLYEQYF. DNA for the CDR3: TGTGCCAGCAGCCACAATGGCGGGTCCTTTCTCTACGAGCAGTACTTC.

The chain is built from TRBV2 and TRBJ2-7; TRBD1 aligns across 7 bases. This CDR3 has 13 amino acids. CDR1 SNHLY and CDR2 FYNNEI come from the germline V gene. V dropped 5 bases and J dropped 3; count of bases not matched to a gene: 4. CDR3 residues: CASSSGDSYEQYF. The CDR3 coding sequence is TGTGCCAGCAGTTCAGGGGACAGCTACGAGCAGTACTTC.

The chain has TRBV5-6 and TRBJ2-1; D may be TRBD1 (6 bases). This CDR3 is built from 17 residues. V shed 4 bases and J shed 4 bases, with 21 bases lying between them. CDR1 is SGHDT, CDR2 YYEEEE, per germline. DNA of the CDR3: TGTGCCAGCAGCCACACAAATAACAGGGACCCTTACAATGAGCAGTTCTTC. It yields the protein CASSHTNNRDPYNEQFF.

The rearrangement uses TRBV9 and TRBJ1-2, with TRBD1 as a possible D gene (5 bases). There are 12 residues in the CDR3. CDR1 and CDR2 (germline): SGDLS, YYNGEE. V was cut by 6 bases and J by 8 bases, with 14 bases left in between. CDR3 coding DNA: TGTGCCAGCAACGACAGAGGTCGAGGCTACACCTTC. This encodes CASNDRGRGYTF.

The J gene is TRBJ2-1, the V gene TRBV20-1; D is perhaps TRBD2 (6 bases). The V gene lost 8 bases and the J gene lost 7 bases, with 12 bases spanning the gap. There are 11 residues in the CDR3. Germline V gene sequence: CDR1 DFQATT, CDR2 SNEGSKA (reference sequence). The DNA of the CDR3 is TGCAGTACAAAACTAGCTAATGAGCAGTTCTTC. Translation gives CSTKLANEQFF.